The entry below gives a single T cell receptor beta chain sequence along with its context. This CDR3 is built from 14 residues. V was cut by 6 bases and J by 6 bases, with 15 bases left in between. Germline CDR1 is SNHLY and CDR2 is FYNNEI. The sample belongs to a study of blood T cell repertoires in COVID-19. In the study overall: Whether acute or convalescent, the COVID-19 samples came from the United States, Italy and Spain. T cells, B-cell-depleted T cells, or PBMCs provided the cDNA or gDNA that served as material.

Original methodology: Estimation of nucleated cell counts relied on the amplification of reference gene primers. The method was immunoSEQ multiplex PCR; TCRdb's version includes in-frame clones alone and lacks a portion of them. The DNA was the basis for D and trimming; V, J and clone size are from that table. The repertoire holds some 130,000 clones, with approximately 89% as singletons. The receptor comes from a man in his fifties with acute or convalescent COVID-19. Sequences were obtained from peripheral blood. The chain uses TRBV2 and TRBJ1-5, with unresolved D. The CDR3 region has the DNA TGTGCCAGCAGGGAACAAGGTGGAGGTCAGCCCCAGCATTTT. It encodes CASREQGGGQPQHF. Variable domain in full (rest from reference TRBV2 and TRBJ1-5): EPEVTQTPSHQVTQMGQEVILRCVPISNHLYFYWYRQILGQKVEFLVSFYNNEISEKSEIFDDQFSVERPDGSNFTLKIRSTKLEDSAMYFCASREQGGGQPQHFGDGTRLSIL.